Listed below are T cell receptor beta chains from one sample, sequenced in a study of cytomegalovirus exposure and HLA in healthy donors. Profiled with immunoSEQ multiplex PCR; TCRdb holds only in-frame clones, not every one. There are more than 95,000 clones in the sample; about 80% occur only once, and about 2.2% lies in the top ten. The sequenced sample was PBMCs. These receptors came from a man aged 30-40 years in good health and CMV-seronegative. CDR3s include the opening cysteine and the closing phenylalanine or tryptophan. The D gene is left open where the match is weak. Clone sizes are given selectively: once, few, many, or a class where the clone is expanded.

>TRBV5-6|TRBJ1-1|TRBD1|few
TGTGCCAGCAGCCCGGGGGACAGCTCCACTGAAGCTTTCTTT
CASSPGDSSTEAFF
>TRBV4-1|TRBJ2-7|-|-
TGCGCCAGCAGCCAAGAGCCACAGGGCGGGGAGCAGTACTTC
CASSQEPQGGEQYF
>TRBV9|TRBJ2-1|TRBD2|once
TGTGCCAGCAGCGTAGGGGGGACTAGCGGGAGTGGTAGTGAGCAGTTCTTC
CASSVGGTSGSGSEQFF
>TRBV30|TRBJ1-5|-|-
TGTGCCTGGACTACGGGGAGCAATCAGCCCCAGCATTTT
CAWTTGSNQPQHF
>TRBV6-1|TRBJ2-4|-|-
TGTGCCAGCAGTGACGGGCGGGGAACCAAAAACATTCAGTACTTC
CASSDGRGTKNIQYF
>TRBV10-3|TRBJ2-2|TRBD1|-
TGTGCCATCAGTTCCGGGACAGGGAACACCGGGGAGCTGTTTTTT
CAISSGTGNTGELFF
>TRBV15|TRBJ2-3|-|-
TGTGCCACCAGCGCGAGAGGCAGGGAAGATACGCAGTATTTT
CATSARGREDTQYF
>TRBV9|TRBJ1-2|TRBD1|-
TGTGCCAGCAGCGGACGGGACAGGGTAAGGAAGAACTATGGCTACACCTTC
CASSGRDRVRKNYGYTF
>TRBV10-3|TRBJ1-6|-|-
TGTGCCATCAGTGTCGGACAGTCTAACGATTCACCCCTCCACTTT
CAISVGQSNDSPLHF
>TRBV5-1|TRBJ2-5|-|once
TGCGCCAGCAGCACCGGACAGCCACAAGAGACCCAGTACTTC
CASSTGQPQETQYF
>TRBV19|TRBJ1-5|-|-
TGTGCCAGTAGGGGGGTCCCAGGGGCTAGCAATCAGCCCCAGCATTTT
CASRGVPGASNQPQHF
>TRBV13|TRBJ2-7|TRBD1|once
TGTGCCAGCAGCTTAGGTGACAGGGGCGCAGAGGGCTACGAGCAGTACTTC
CASSLGDRGAEGYEQYF
>TRBV7-9|TRBJ2-1|-|once
TGTGCCAGCAGCTCGACAGGGGAGGGTTACAATGAGCAGTTCTTC
CASSSTGEGYNEQFF
>TRBV4-3|TRBJ1-1|-|-
TGCGCCAGCAGCCAAGGTTCTCCAGAATTGAACACTGAAGCTTTCTTT
CASSQGSPELNTEAFF
>TRBV7-2|TRBJ1-1|-|-
TGTGCCAGCAGCGCCCGGACTGACTACACTGAAGCTTTCTTT
CASSARTDYTEAFF
>TRBV5-1|TRBJ1-5|-|-
TGCGCCAGCAGCTGGGGCGCGGAACAGCCCCAGCATTTT
CASSWGAEQPQHF
>TRBV30|TRBJ1-6|-|-
TGTGCCTCGGGGGGGGCCTCGCTCAATTCACCCCTCCACTTT
CASGGASLNSPLHF
>TRBV27|TRBJ1-2|-|-
TGTGCCAGCAGTTTAAAGTTTACGGGAGGGGTTAACTATGGCTACACCTTC
CASSLKFTGGVNYGYTF
>TRBV4-3|TRBJ2-1|-|few
TGCGCCAGCAGCCAAGATACGGGGATTTCCTACAATGAGCAGTTCTTC
CASSQDTGISYNEQFF
>TRBV4-1|TRBJ2-1|TRBD2|-
TGCGCCAGCAGCCAAGAATCACTAGCGGGGACCCATGAGCAGTTCTTC
CASSQESLAGTHEQFF